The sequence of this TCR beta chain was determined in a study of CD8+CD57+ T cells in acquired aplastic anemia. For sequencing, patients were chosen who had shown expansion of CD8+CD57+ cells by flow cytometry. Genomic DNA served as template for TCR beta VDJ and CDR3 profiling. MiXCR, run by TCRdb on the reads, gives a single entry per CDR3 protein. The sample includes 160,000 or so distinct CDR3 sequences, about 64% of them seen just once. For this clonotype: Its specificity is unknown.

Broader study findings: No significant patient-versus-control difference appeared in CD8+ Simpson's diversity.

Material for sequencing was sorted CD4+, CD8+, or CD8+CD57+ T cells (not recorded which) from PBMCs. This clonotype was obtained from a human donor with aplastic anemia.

CDR3 residues: CASSLVAFEKLFF. CDR3 nucleotides: TGTGCCAGCAGCTTAGTAGCTTTTGAAAAACTGTTTTTT. V usage is TRBV7-9 and J usage is TRBJ1-4; D unresolved. Germline V gene lookup returns CDR1 SEHNR and CDR2 FQNEAQ (reference sequence). V lost 1 base and J lost 7, with 7 bases in between. The CDR3 has 13 residues.